What follows are 15 T cell receptor beta chains derived from one specimen sequenced in a study of shared T cell receptors in the human thymus. The repertoire was sequenced with immunoSEQ multiplex PCR; TCRdb's copy has only in-frame clones and lacks some. The table has more than 550,000 clones, more than 75% seen once; the top ten hold roughly 0.0087%. The data were also submitted as part of a second study, on human thymus T cells.

The specimen sequenced was thymocytes. The source is a boy in the first two years of life with a congenital heart defect.

This sequence joins TRBV27 and TRBJ1-6, with D possibly being TRBD1 (5 bases). Germline lookup yields CDR1 MNHEY and CDR2 SMNVEV (reference sequence). The CDR3 sequence is 17 residues long. The CDR3 sequence is CASLSFGYGGYNSPLHF. The CDR3 DNA sequence: TGTGCTAGCCTCAGTTTCGGGTACGGGGGTTATAATTCACCCCTCCACTTT.

The chain is built from TRBV14 and TRBJ2-3; tentative D call: TRBD2 (5 bases). This CDR3 has 16 residues. CDR1 and CDR2 (germline): SGHDN, FVKESK. With 0 bases removed from V and 4 bases from J, the gap between germline ends came to 14 bases. DNA of the CDR3: TGTGCCAGCAGCCAAGACCCGTTAGGGCGGGCAGATACGCAGTATTTT. Translated: CASSQDPLGRADTQYF.

V usage is TRBV27 and J usage is TRBJ2-7, with a possible D match to TRBD2 (6 bases). The CDR3 has 16 residues. With 7 bases removed from V and 1 base from J, the gap between germline ends came to 20 bases. The germline gives CDR1 MNHEY, CDR2 SMNVEV (reference sequence). This chain's CDR3 is CASTRRGATPSYEQYF. The CDR3 DNA follows: TGTGCCAGCACCCGGAGGGGAGCGACCCCTTCCTACGAGCAGTACTTC.

This clone was counted a single time. The chain has TRBV4-1 and TRBJ1-5, with D unresolved. V lost 0 bases, J lost 6 bases, and 12 bases lay in between. The CDR3 contains 15 residues. Per the germline V gene, CDR1 is MGHRA and CDR2 is YSYEKL. The CDR3 region is CASSQEPREGQPQHF. The DNA of the CDR3 is TGCGCCAGCAGCCAAGAACCGAGGGAGGGTCAGCCCCAGCATTTT.

The chain carries TRBV19 and TRBJ1-2; 9 bases align to TRBD1. V shed 3 bases and J 10 bases; nucleotides not matched to a gene: 9. CDR1 is LNHDA, CDR2 SQIVND, per germline (reference sequence). There are 14 residues in the CDR3. The CDR3 bases are TGTGCCAGTAGTATTTCTGGGACAGGGACAGCCTACACCTTC. It is translated as CASSISGTGTAYTF.

The chain is built from TRBV21-1 and TRBJ2-7; the table assigns TRBD2, which was not confirmed against the DNA. TRBV21-1 is a listed pseudogene. This CDR3 region has 15 residues. The CDR3 protein is CASSRTGTPSYEQYF. The CDR3, as DNA: TGTGCCAGCAGCAGAACCGGGACTCCCTCCTACGAGCAGTACTTC.

J is TRBJ2-1 and V is TRBV2; a possible D gene is TRBD2 (7 bases). Trimming shortened V by 6 bases and J by 8 bases, and 11 bases separated the two germline ends. Germline V CDR1 and CDR2: SNHLY, FYNNEI. The CDR3 is 12 amino acids. CDR3 protein: CASRGGGYEQFF. The DNA of the CDR3 is TGTGCCAGCAGGGGAGGGGGGTATGAGCAGTTCTTC. The variable domain in full, completed from reference TRBV2 and TRBJ2-1, reads EPEVTQTPSHQVTQMGQEVILRCVPISNHLYFYWYRQILGQKVEFLVSFYNNEISEKSEIFDDQFSVERPDGSNFTLKIRSTKLEDSAMYFCASRGGGYEQFFGPGTRLTVL.

J is TRBJ2-7 and V is TRBV5-1; 9 bases agree with TRBD1. The CDR3 loop spans 15 amino acids. J was trimmed by 4 bases and V by 1 base; bases with no gene match: 6. Germline V CDR1 and CDR2: SGHRS, YFSETQ. CDR3 sequence: CASSLTGQGWYEQYF. CDR3 bases: TGCGCCAGCAGCTTGACTGGACAGGGGTGGTACGAGCAGTACTTC. Combining the CDR3 with reference TRBV5-1 and TRBJ2-7 gives the whole variable domain KAGVTQTPRYLIKTRGQQVTLSCSPISGHRSVSWYQQTPGQGLQFLFEYFSETQRNKGNFPGRFSGRQFSNSRSEMNVSTLELGDSALYLCASSLTGQGWYEQYFGPGTRLTVT.

This chain connects TRBV27 to TRBJ2-1; 10 positions match TRBD2. Germline CDR1 reads MNHEY; CDR2 reads SMNVEV (reference sequence). CDR3 length equals 13 residues. Trimming removed 7 bases from V and 10 bases from J; junction bases left unmatched: 7. For the CDR3, the DNA is TGTGCCAGCAAAGCGGGAGGGCCCAGAGAGCAGTTCTTC. Amino acid sequence: CASKAGGPREQFF.

The J gene is TRBJ2-3, the V gene TRBV6-1; D not certain. From germline, CDR1 is MNHNS and CDR2 SASEGT. The CDR3 is made up of 16 amino acids. The V end was cut by 1 base, the J end by 2 bases, with 13 bases between. The DNA of the CDR3 is TGTGCCAGCAGTGAAGACAGCCCCCCCGTCACAGATACGCAGTATTTT. It is translated as CASSEDSPPVTDTQYF.

V and J are TRBV2 and TRBJ2-1, with a weak D call TRBD2 (5 bases). Germline assignment: CDR1 SNHLY and CDR2 FYNNEI. The CDR3 is 15 amino acids. V was cut by 5 bases and J by 3 bases, with 14 bases left in between. The CDR3 loop is CASSYRGLVYNEQFF. The CDR3 DNA follows: TGTGCCAGCAGTTACCGAGGACTTGTCTACAATGAGCAGTTCTTC.

The chain uses TRBV4-1 and TRBJ2-3, with D perhaps matching TRBD2 (5 bases). Germline values: CDR1 MGHRA, CDR2 YSYEKL. The CDR3 covers 18 residues. V lost 2 bases and J 0 bases, leaving 18 bases between the germline ends. The CDR3 nucleotides are TGCGCCAGCAGCCAAACACCGTCGTTAAGCGGTAGCACAGATACGCAGTATTTT. Its translation: CASSQTPSLSGSTDTQYF.

This clone was observed a single time. The chain carries TRBV9 and TRBJ1-2; possibly TRBD1 for D (6 bases). The V end lost 0 bases, the J end lost 5 bases, and 14 bases lay between the germline ends. Germline V gene lookup returns CDR1 SGDLS and CDR2 YYNGEE. CDR3 length: 15 amino acids. CDR3 loop: CASSVAPAQGYGYTF. The CDR3 DNA is TGTGCCAGCAGCGTAGCTCCCGCCCAGGGGTATGGCTACACCTTC. The whole variable domain, filled in from reference TRBV9 and TRBJ1-2, reads DSGVTQTPKHLITATGQRVTLRCSPRSGDLSVYWYQQSLDQGLQFLIQYYNGEERAKGNILERFSAQQFPDLHSELNLSSLELGDSALYFCASSVAPAQGYGYTFGSGTRLTVV.

This chain uses TRBV29-1 with TRBJ2-7; D perhaps matches TRBD2 (5 bases). This CDR3 spans 12 amino acids. From germline, CDR1 is SQVTM and CDR2 ANQGSEA. V was clipped by 2 bases and J by 7 bases, with 12 bases between them. As DNA, the CDR3 is TGCAGCGTTGAATCGGGATTTCGGGAGCAGTACTTC. It is translated as CSVESGFREQYF.

This chain links TRBV7-2 with TRBJ1-2; TRBD1 aligns across 7 bases. V trimming: 4 bases; J trimming: 8 bases; junction bases outside the gene matches: 10. CDR3 size: 14 residues. From germline, CDR1 is SGHTA and CDR2 FQGNSA. The CDR3 DNA reads as TGTGCCAGCAGCTCAAGCGACAGGGCATGGGGCTACACCTTC. This sequence encodes CASSSSDRAWGYTF.